Listed below are T cell receptor beta chains from one sample, sequenced in a study of control samples from healthy donors and cancer patients. Repertoires were generated with immunoSEQ multiplex PCR, while TCRdb's copy carries only in-frame clones and drops some. The table includes under 150,000 clones, about 90% detected once. Sequences were obtained from blood. These receptors came from a man aged 60 to 69 in good health. The CDR3 runs from the conserved cysteine through the conserved F or W. Fields, in order: clone size, V gene, J gene, D gene, CDR3 DNA, CDR3 protein. D genes are given only for firm matches. Not every row has a clone size; where given, it reads once, few, many or a size class.

>NA|TRBV7-3|TRBJ2-2|NA
TGTGCCAGCAGCTTACAGGGGAGGGCCTTCACCGGGGAGCTGTTTTTT
CASSLQGRAFTGELFF
>NA|TRBV7-9|TRBJ1-2|NA
TGTGCCAGCAGCTTAGGACGGGTGGGGGCTTACACCTTC
CASSLGRVGAYTF
>NA|TRBV19|TRBJ2-4|NA
TGTGCCAGTAGTAATCAGGGGTTAACCCCTCTAGCCAAAAACATTCAGTACTTC
CASSNQGLTPLAKNIQYF
>medium-sized|TRBV4-2|TRBJ2-7|NA
TGTGCCAGCAGCCAAGATTCCTACGAGCAGTACTTC
CASSQDSYEQYF
>NA|TRBV7-2|TRBJ1-5|NA
TGTGCCAGCAGCTTAGGTTGGCCAGACGAGGAACAGCCCCAGCATTTT
CASSLGWPDEEQPQHF
>once|TRBV28|TRBJ1-5|NA
TGTGCCAGCAGTTCCGGAGATCAGCCCCAGCATTTT
CASSSGDQPQHF
>NA|TRBV2|TRBJ1-1|TRBD1
TGTGCCAGCAGCCGAAACCGGGCAGGGGGAAACACTGAAGCTTTCTTT
CASSRNRAGGNTEAFF
>NA|TRBV3-1/TRBV3-2|TRBJ1-6|NA
TGTGCCAGCAGCCAATTGACAGGATCCTCCTATAATTCACCCCTCCACTTT
CASSQLTGSSYNSPLHF
>few|TRBV6-5|TRBJ1-5|NA
TGTGCCAGCAGCTTCCCGGCGACAGTCAATCAGCCCCAGCATTTT
CASSFPATVNQPQHF
>NA|TRBV19|TRBJ1-2|NA
TGTGCCAGTAGTCCAGCTTTAAACTATGGCTACACCTTC
CASSPALNYGYTF
>NA|TRBV5-1|TRBJ1-2|TRBD1
TGCGCCAGCAGCTTGGACAGGGGGCCTTATGGCTACACCTTC
CASSLDRGPYGYTF
>NA|TRBV30|TRBJ2-7|NA
TGTGCCTGGAGTGTAAGTCAGGGCAAGAACGAGCAGTACTTC
CAWSVSQGKNEQYF
>NA|TRBV6-4|TRBJ2-1|TRBD2
TGTGCCAGCAAGGCAGCGGGGGGCAATGAGCAGTTCTTC
CASKAAGGNEQFF
>NA|TRBV6-5|TRBJ1-3|NA
TGTGCCAGCACCCCAGACTGGGGCTCTGGAAACACCATATATTTT
CASTPDWGSGNTIYF
>NA|TRBV28|TRBJ1-2|TRBD1
TGTGCCAGCAGTCCGGGGACAGGGGGCGATTATGGCTACACCTTC
CASSPGTGGDYGYTF
>few|TRBV3-1/TRBV3-2|TRBJ1-1|NA
TGTGCCAGCAGCCCCCCCCCGGGCACTGAAGCTTTCTTT
CASSPPPGTEAFF
>NA|TRBV19|TRBJ2-2|TRBD1
TGTGCCAGTAGTATATGGACAGGGGGAGGCACCGGGGAGCTGTTTTTT
CASSIWTGGGTGELFF
>NA|TRBV6-1|TRBJ1-4|NA
TGTGCCAGCAGTGATTCGGATTACCTACTTGCAACTAATGAAAAACTGTTTTTT
CASSDSDYLLATNEKLFF
>NA|TRBV7-2|TRBJ1-3|TRBD1
TGTGCCAGCAGCTTCACAGGGGGCGGTGGAAACACCATATATTTT
CASSFTGGGGNTIYF
>once|TRBV19|TRBJ1-1|NA
TGTGCCAGTAAAAGGACACTGAACACTGAAGCTTTCTTT
CASKRTLNTEAFF
>NA|TRBV15|TRBJ1-2|NA
TGTGCCACCAGCAGAGATGGACTGACCCGCGGCTACACCTTC
CATSRDGLTRGYTF
>NA|TRBV12-3/TRBV12-4|TRBJ2-7|NA
TGTGCCAGCAGTTCTTTCCGTACGGAGCAGTACTTC
CASSSFRTEQYF
>NA|TRBV11-1|TRBJ2-7|NA
TGTGCCAGCAGCTTAGTGAGGGGCGACTACGAGCAGTACTTC
CASSLVRGDYEQYF
>NA|TRBV28|TRBJ1-1|NA
TGTGCCAGCAGCTCCCCCCTGAGGTTGGCGAACCCTGAAGCTTTCTTT
CASSSPLRLANPEAFF
>NA|TRBV16|TRBJ2-3|NA
TGTGCCAGCAGCCAAATCCCCCTCCCGGGGCGGTCGCAGTATTTT
CASSQIPLPGRSQYF
>NA|TRBV28|TRBJ1-1|TRBD1
TGTGCCAGCAGTTACGCAGGGGGCGGATTGAACACTGAAGCTTTCTTT
CASSYAGGGLNTEAFF
>few|TRBV27|TRBJ1-6|NA
TGTGCCAGCAGTTTATCCGCTTCTGTGGGTCGGGGTTCACCCCTCCACTTT
CASSLSASVGRGSPLHF
>NA|TRBV2|TRBJ1-5|TRBD1
TGTGCCAGCAATGAAAGACAGGGAAGCAATCAGCCCCAGCATTTT
CASNERQGSNQPQHF
>NA|TRBV5-1|TRBJ2-1|NA
TGCGCCAGCAGCTCTGGGGGACCCACCGATGAGCAGTTCTTC
CASSSGGPTDEQFF
>NA|TRBV28|TRBJ1-6|TRBD1
TGTGCCAGCAACCCAGGACAGGGGTATAATTCACCCCTCCACTTT
CASNPGQGYNSPLHF
>NA|TRBV18|TRBJ1-2|NA
TGTGCCAGCTCACCGGTCCGGGATATCTATGGCTACACCTTC
CASSPVRDIYGYTF
>NA|TRBV24-1|TRBJ2-2|NA
TGTGCCACCAGTGAAACGGGGGACGGGGAGCTGTTTTTT
CATSETGDGELFF
>NA|TRBV7-3|TRBJ2-1|TRBD2
TGTGCCAGCAGCTTAGGGGGGACTAGCGGATACAATGAGCAGTTCTTC
CASSLGGTSGYNEQFF
>NA|TRBV29-1|TRBJ2-7|TRBD1
TGCAGCGCCGAGACAGGGGCTGGGGGCTACGAGCAGTACTTC
CSAETGAGGYEQYF
>once|TRBV6-1|TRBJ2-7|NA
TGTGCCAGCAGTGAACTGTCCTCCCACTACGAGCAGTACTTC
CASSELSSHYEQYF
>once|TRBV5-4|TRBJ1-6|NA
TGTGCCAGCAGCTTGCCGGGTTCACCCCTCCACTTT
CASSLPGSPLHF
>NA|TRBV5-1|TRBJ2-2|TRBD2
TGCGCCAGCAGCCTCTCTGGCGGGGGGGCCGGGGAGCTGTTTTTT
CASSLSGGGAGELFF
>NA|TRBV6-5|TRBJ1-2|TRBD1
TGTGCCAGCAGTTACGCGACTACAGGGGGGGTTAATGGCTACACCTTC
CASSYATTGGVNGYTF
>NA|TRBV7-2|TRBJ1-1|TRBD1
TGTGCCAGCAGCCACAGGGGAGGAACTGAAGCTTTCTTT
CASSHRGGTEAFF
>NA|TRBV6-6|TRBJ2-7|TRBD1
TGTGCCACCAGTCGAAACGGGGGGACAGGGGTGTACGAGCAGTACTTC
CATSRNGGTGVYEQYF
>NA|TRBV27|TRBJ2-7|NA
TGTGCCAGCAGTTTCGGAGTAGGGGAGCAGTACTTC
CASSFGVGEQYF
>NA|TRBV5-1|TRBJ1-1|NA
TGCGCCAGTACGCTTGGGGGGAACACTGAAGCTTTCTTT
CASTLGGNTEAFF
>NA|TRBV6-6|TRBJ1-6|NA
TGTGCCAGCAGCCTCGGACAAGCTCCCACACCCCTCCACTTT
CASSLGQAPTPLHF
>NA|TRBV2|TRBJ1-5|NA
TGTGCCAGCAGTGAACCAGGCGATAGCAATCAGCCCCAGCATTTT
CASSEPGDSNQPQHF
>once|TRBV19|TRBJ2-2|TRBD1
TGTGCCAGTAGTAAGGGACAGATAAGTCAGAACACCGGGGAGCTGTTTTTT
CASSKGQISQNTGELFF
>NA|TRBV6-1|TRBJ2-5|NA
TGTGCCAGCAGTGAAGTATCGGGTGCCCAGTACTTC
CASSEVSGAQYF
>NA|TRBV24-1|TRBJ1-1|NA
TGTGCCACCAGTGATTTTTATGCGGCTGAAGCTTTCTTT
CATSDFYAAEAFF
>NA|TRBV11-2|TRBJ1-6|TRBD1
TGTGCCAGCAGCTTAGACGGACAGGGGTGGAATTCACCCCTCCACTTT
CASSLDGQGWNSPLHF
>NA|TRBV18|TRBJ2-3|NA
TGTGCCAGCTCATTGGCCGCCAAAGATAGCACAGATACGCAGTATTTT
CASSLAAKDSTDTQYF
>NA|TRBV28|TRBJ2-5|TRBD1
TGTGCCGGCCATCGACAGGGACAAGAGACCCAGTACTTC
CAGHRQGQETQYF
>NA|TRBV28|TRBJ1-1|NA
TGTGCCAGCAGTCTCGGGGGAAACACTGAAGCTTTCTTT
CASSLGGNTEAFF